The clone carrying this TCR beta chain is classed as medium-sized. Its antigen is unidentified. The entry originates in a study of T cell repertoires in cytomegalovirus infection. Study in general: Carrying CMV and the relevant HLA type showed in public TCR beta signatures.

The V gene end was trimmed by 0 bases and the J gene end by 3 bases; junction bases not matched to a gene: 6. The CDR3 runs to 17 residues. Looked up from germline, CDR1 is MGHRA and CDR2 is YSYEKL. From the reads, TCRdb called clonotypes with MiXCR, one entry per CDR3 protein. Here the sample spans tens of thousands of distinct CDR3 sequences, approximately 24% being singletons. This TCR was sampled from a human donor in good health (CMV status not recorded). Some clones in this sample may be carry-over from other donors' samples. The V gene is TRBV4-1, the J gene TRBJ2-7; TRBD2 agrees at 12 bases. The material sequenced was CD8+ T cells from cultured PBMCs, taken from culture after CMV antigen stimulation. The CDR3 protein is CASSQEGLAGGGYEQYF. DNA for the CDR3: TGCGCCAGCAGCCAAGAAGGGCTAGCGGGAGGGGGCTACGAGCAGTACTTC.